This T cell receptor beta chain was observed in a study of blood T cell repertoires in COVID-19. The germline gives CDR1 SGHAT, CDR2 FQNNGV. The CDR3 runs to 18 residues. V was clipped by 2 bases and J by 6 bases, with 24 bases between them. Generated by immunoSEQ multiplex PCR, the TCRdb table keeps only in-frame clones and is missing some. The table records approximately 27,000 clones, over 75% of them present only once. Sequencing used peripheral blood. The source of this sequence is a woman aged 45-59 years with active COVID-19. The J gene is TRBJ2-3, the V gene TRBV11-2; D gene unclear. CDR3 residues: CASSLIGRQSPTWDTQYF. Written as DNA, the CDR3 is TGTGCCAGCAGCTTAATTGGCCGACAAAGCCCGACGTGGGATACGCAGTATTTT.